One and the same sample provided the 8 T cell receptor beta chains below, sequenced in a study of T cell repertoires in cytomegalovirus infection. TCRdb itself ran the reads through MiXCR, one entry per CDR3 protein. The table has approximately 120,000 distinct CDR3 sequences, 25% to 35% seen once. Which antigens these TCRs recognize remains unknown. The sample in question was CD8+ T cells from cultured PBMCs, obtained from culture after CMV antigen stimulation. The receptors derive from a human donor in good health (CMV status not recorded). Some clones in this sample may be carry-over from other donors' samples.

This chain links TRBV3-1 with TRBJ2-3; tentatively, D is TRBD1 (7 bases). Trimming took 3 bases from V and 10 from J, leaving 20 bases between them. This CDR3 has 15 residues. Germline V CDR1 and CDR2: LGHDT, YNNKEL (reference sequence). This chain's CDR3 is CASSQEEGARFAQYF. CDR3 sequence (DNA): TGTGCCAGCAGCCAGGAGGAGGGGGCCCGGTTCGCGCAGTATTTT.

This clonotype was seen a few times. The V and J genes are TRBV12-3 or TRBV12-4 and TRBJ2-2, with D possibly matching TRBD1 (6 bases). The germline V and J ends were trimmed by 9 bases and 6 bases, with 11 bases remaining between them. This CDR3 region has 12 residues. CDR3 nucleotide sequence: TGTGCCAGTACGAAGGGGGCCGGGGAGCTGTTTTTT. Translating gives CASTKGAGELFF.

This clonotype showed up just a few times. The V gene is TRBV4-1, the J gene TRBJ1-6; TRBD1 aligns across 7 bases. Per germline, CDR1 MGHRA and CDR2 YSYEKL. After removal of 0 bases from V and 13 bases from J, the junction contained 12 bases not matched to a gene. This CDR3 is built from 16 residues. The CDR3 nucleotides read TGCGCCAGCAGCCAAGAAGAGGGGGCGGTTGTTGTGCCCCTCCACTTT. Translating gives CASSQEEGAVVVPLHF.

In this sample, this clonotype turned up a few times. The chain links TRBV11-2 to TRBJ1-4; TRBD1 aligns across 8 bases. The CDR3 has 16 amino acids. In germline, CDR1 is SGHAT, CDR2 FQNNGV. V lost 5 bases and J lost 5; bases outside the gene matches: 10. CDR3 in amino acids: CASSDGQGRGNEKLFF. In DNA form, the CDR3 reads TGTGCCAGCAGCGACGGACAGGGCAGAGGAAATGAAAAACTGTTTTTT.

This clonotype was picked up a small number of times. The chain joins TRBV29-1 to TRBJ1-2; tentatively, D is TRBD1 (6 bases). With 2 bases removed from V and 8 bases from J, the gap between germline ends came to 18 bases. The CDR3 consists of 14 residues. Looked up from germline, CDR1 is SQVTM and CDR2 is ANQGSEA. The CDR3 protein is CSVETLGGAEGYTF. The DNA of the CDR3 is TGCAGCGTTGAAACCCTGGGGGGGGCGGAGGGCTACACCTTC.

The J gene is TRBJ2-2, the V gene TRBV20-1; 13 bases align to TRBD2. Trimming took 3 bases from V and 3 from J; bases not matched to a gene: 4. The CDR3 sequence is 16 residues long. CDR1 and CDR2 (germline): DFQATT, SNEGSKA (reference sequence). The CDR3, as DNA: TGCAGTGCTAGGCGGACTAGCGGGGGAGACACCGGGGAGCTGTTTTTT. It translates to CSARRTSGGDTGELFF.

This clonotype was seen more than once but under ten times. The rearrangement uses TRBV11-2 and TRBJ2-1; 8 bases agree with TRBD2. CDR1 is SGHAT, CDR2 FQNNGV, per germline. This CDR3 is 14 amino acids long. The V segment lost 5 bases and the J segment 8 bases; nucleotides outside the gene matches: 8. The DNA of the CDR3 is TGTGCCAGCAGCAACCGGGGGGGCCAAGATGAGCAGTTCTTC. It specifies CASSNRGGQDEQFF.

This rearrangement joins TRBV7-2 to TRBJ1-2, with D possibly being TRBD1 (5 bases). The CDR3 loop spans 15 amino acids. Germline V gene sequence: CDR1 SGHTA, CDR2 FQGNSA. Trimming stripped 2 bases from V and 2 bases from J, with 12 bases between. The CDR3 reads CASSLWQGINYGYTF. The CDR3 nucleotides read TGTGCCAGCAGCTTATGGCAGGGAATCAACTATGGCTACACCTTC.